This TCR beta chain was identified in a study of vaccination effects on CD4 cells after COVID-19. ViraFEST assay sequencing came after antigen-specific CD4+ T cells were expanded with viral peptide pools. Following an approximately 10-day culture, CD4+ T cells were purified. Participants received two doses of either the BNT162b2 or mRNA-1273 vaccine. Days 3 and 7 saw half the medium replaced with IL-2 medium. Some clones are missing from TCRdb's copy, which holds only in-frame ones; the method was immunoSEQ multiplex PCR. The table includes 20,000 to 25,000 clones, roughly 81% detected once. As concerns this clone: Its antigen is not identified.

This CDR3 contains 15 residues. The germline gives CDR1 KGHSH, CDR2 LQKENI. After removal of 2 bases from V and 10 bases from J, the junction contained 8 bases not matched to a gene. The sequencing used CD4+ T cells from PBMCs cultured with SARS-CoV-2 spike peptides, collected after COVID-19 vaccination. The chain links TRBV18 to TRBJ1-6; 7 bases align to TRBD1. The sequence was collected from a human donor who received a COVID-19 vaccine. Some clones in this sample may be carry-over from other donors' samples. CDR3 sequence reads: CASSPGQGVGSPLHF. The CDR3 DNA reads as TGTGCCAGCTCACCAGGGCAGGGGGTTGGATCACCCCTCCACTTT.